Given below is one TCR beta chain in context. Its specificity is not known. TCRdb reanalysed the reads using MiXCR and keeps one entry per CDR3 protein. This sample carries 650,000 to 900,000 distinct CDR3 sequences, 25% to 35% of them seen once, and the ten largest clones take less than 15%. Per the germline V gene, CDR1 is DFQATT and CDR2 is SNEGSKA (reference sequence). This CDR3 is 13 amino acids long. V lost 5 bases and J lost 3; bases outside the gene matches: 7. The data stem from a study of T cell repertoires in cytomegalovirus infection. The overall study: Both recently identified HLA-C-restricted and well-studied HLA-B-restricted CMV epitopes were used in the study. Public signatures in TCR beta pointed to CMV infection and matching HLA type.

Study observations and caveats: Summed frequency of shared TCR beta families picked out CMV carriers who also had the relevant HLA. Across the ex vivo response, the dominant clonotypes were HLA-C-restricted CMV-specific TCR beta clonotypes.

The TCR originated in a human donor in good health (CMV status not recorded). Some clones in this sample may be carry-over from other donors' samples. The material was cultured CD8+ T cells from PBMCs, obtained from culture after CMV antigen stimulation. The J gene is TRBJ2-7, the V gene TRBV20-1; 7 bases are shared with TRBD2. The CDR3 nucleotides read TGCAGTGCTGAGGACCGGGAGGTCTACGAGCAGTACTTC. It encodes CSAEDREVYEQYF.